The text below deals with one T cell receptor (beta chain). CDR1 MDHEN and CDR2 SYDVKM come from the germline V gene. This CDR3 contains 17 residues. The ends were cut back, 2 bases at V and 6 bases at J, with 20 bases in the middle. PCR primers comprised 60 Vbeta and 13 Jbeta primers. The data were produced by immunoSEQ multiplex PCR, yet TCRdb's version contains in-frame clones alone and is incomplete. The ten top clones account for over 1.5%, within a sample of over 100,000 clones. These data come from a study of cytomegalovirus exposure and HLA in healthy donors. The rearrangement joins TRBV28 to TRBJ2-1, with D possibly being TRBD1 (6 bases). The receptor comes from a woman in her thirties or forties in good health and CMV-seropositive. The sequencing input was PBMCs. The chain's CDR3 is CASSLTPLGRGGNEQFF. The CDR3, as DNA: TGTGCCAGCAGTTTAACCCCCCTGGGCAGGGGTGGCAATGAGCAGTTCTTC.